This T cell receptor beta chain was sequenced for a study of blood T cells in healthy people across ages. Notes on the study in general: PBMC samples, being unsorted, prevented any conclusive comparison of naive and antigen-experienced cells. Per million T cells, TCR beta diversity dropped about linearly as age rose.

This clonotype was found many times. Its antigen is still unknown. Whenever a sample was processed, at least 6 million PBMCs were isolated. A J-beta primer mix and a sample-barcoded 5' primer were used in a second PCR of roughly 6 to 12 cycles. MiXCR was run by TCRdb on the 5' RACE reads, yielding one entry per CDR3 protein. The repertoire has about 580,000 distinct CDR3 sequences, about 45% of them found once; the top ten carry about 22%. The clonotype originates from a man older than 75 in good health. Sequenced sample: blood.

CDR3 loop: CASSRTGVQETQYF. Here the CDR3 DNA reads TGTGCCAGCAGCCGTACAGGAGTCCAAGAGACCCAGTACTTC. The chain uses TRBV6-6 and TRBJ2-5; a possible D gene is TRBD1 (5 bases). V lost 6 bases to trimming and J lost 1 base, with 12 bases between them. CDR1 and CDR2 (germline): MNHNY, SVGAGI (reference sequence). CDR3 size: 14 residues.